This T cell receptor beta chain was obtained from a study of PD-1 and CTLA-4 blockade in melanoma. The germline CDR1 and CDR2 sequences are MNHEY and SVGAGI. The germline V and J ends were trimmed by 0 bases and 7 bases, with 10 bases remaining between them. The CDR3 runs 15 residues. Repertoires were generated with immunoSEQ multiplex PCR, while TCRdb's copy carries only in-frame clones and drops some. This table has 25,000 to 35,000 clones, around nine tenths appearing once. The chain joins TRBV6-5 to TRBJ1-6; possible D gene TRBD1, 6 bases. Sequences were derived from CD8+ T cells from peripheral blood, sampled before anti-PD-1 treatment. This TCR came from a human donor with melanoma. The DNA for the CDR3 is TGTGCCAGCAGTTACTCGGGAGGGGGAAATTCACCCCTCCACTTT. It specifies CASSYSGGGNSPLHF.